These T cell receptor beta chains were read from a single sample in a study of IL-17A CD8 T cells in psoriatic arthritis synovium. Sequencing was performed with immunoSEQ multiplex PCR; in TCRdb, only in-frame clones are kept and a portion is missing. The table records about 2,200 clones, roughly 76% of them present only once. The sequencing input was IFN-gamma+ CD8+ T cells from synovial fluid. The receptors stem from a human donor with psoriatic arthritis. The CDR3 runs from the conserved cysteine through the conserved F or W. A D gene is named only where the DNA matches it firmly. A clone size is listed for some rows: how often the clone was seen (once, few, many), or a class if it is expanded.

15	.	TRBJ1-1	TRBV2	.	TGTGCCAGCAGTGAACTCGGGGGGGTGAACACTGAAGCTTTCTTT	CASSELGGVNTEAFF
13	.	TRBJ2-7	TRBV7-9	.	TGTGCCAGCAGCCTGGGGACAATCGGCGAGCAGTACTTC	CASSLGTIGEQYF
16	TRBD1	TRBJ2-1	TRBV9	.	TGTGCCAGCAGCGGGGGCCACAGGGGTGGCTACAATGAGCAGTTCTTC	CASSGGHRGGYNEQFF
13	.	TRBJ1-1	TRBV11-2	.	TGTGCCAGCAGCTTAGGGGTTGGCACTGAAGCTTTCTTT	CASSLGVGTEAFF
15	.	TRBJ1-5	TRBV6-5	.	TGTGCCAGCAGACCCCAGGGGATTCCCAATCAGCCCCAGCATTTT	CASRPQGIPNQPQHF
13	.	TRBJ2-7	TRBV7-8	once	TGTGCCAGCAGCTTACGGACTGTCTACGAGCAGTACTTC	CASSLRTVYEQYF
16	.	TRBJ2-1	TRBV7-9	.	TGTGCCAGCAGCTTAGTGCCCCCTGCCCGCTCCAATGAGCAGTTCTTC	CASSLVPPARSNEQFF
15	.	TRBJ1-5	TRBV7-6	once	TGTGCCAGCAGCGGGGACCGACGTCCCAATCAGCCCCAGCATTTT	CASSGDRRPNQPQHF
16	.	TRBJ1-1	TRBV9	.	TGTGCCAGCAGCGCGGACCATCGGGGAGGGTACACTGAAGCTTTCTTT	CASSADHRGGYTEAFF
16	.	TRBJ1-6	TRBV6-6	.	TGTGCCAGCACCCTCATAGGGGTAACCTATAATTCACCCCTCCACTTT	CASTLIGVTYNSPLHF
13	.	TRBJ1-2	TRBV5-4	.	TGTGCCAGCAGCCCCGGGGGGAACTATGGCTACACCTTC	CASSPGGNYGYTF
17	.	TRBJ2-7	TRBV7-3	once	TGTGCCAGCAGCCTCAACCGGGACACCCAAACGCGGAACGAGCAGTACTTC	CASSLNRDTQTRNEQYF
12	.	TRBJ2-1	TRBV7-2	.	TGTGCCAGCAGCCGTACGGGGAACGAGCAGTTCTTC	CASSRTGNEQFF
15	.	TRBJ1-1	TRBV27	few	TGTGCCAGCAGTTTGCATCCGGGAGCGAACACTGAAGCTTTCTTT	CASSLHPGANTEAFF
14	.	TRBJ2-7	TRBV7-8	.	TGTGCCAGCAGCTTAGGGCGGGCAGGGGAGCGTTGGTACTTC	CASSLGRAGERWYF
12	.	TRBJ1-2	TRBV5-6	.	TGTGCCAGCAGCTTCACAAACTATGGCTACACCTTC	CASSFTNYGYTF
13	.	TRBJ2-7	TRBV6-6	few	TGTGCCAGCAGTACGCCACAGGGTCACGAGCAGTACTTC	CASSTPQGHEQYF
20	TRBD2	TRBJ2-2	TRBV7-3	.	TGTGCCAGCAGCTTAACGTCGGCTAGCGGGGCGCCCGCGAACACCGGGGAGCTGTTTTTT	CASSLTSASGAPANTGELFF
15	TRBD2	TRBJ2-2	TRBV19	once	TGTGCCAGTCTAAACCGGGGGGCGAACACCGGGGAGCTGTTTTTT	CASLNRGANTGELFF
15	.	TRBJ2-3	TRBV27	.	TGTGCCAGCAGTACAATGTCGGGGGGCTCAGATACGCAGTATTTT	CASSTMSGGSDTQYF
13	TRBD1	TRBJ1-2	TRBV11-3	.	TGTGCCAGCAGCTTCCCAGGGGGTAATGGCTACACCTTC	CASSFPGGNGYTF
14	.	TRBJ1-2	TRBV14	.	TGTGCCAGCAGCCAAGGGGCAGGGATCTATGGCTACACCTTC	CASSQGAGIYGYTF
15	.	TRBJ1-2	TRBV7-2	.	TGTGCCAGCAGCTTATATAGTGGGGCAGAGCACGGCTACACCTTC	CASSLYSGAEHGYTF
15	.	TRBJ1-6	TRBV4-1	.	TGCGCCAGCAGCCAAGGGGGAAACTATAATTCACCCCTCCACTTT	CASSQGGNYNSPLHF
13	.	TRBJ1-1	TRBV6-5	few	TGTGCCAGCAGACCGGGGGGGAACACTGAAGCTTTCTTT	CASRPGGNTEAFF
16	TRBD2	TRBJ2-5	TRBV5-4	.	TGTGCCAGCACCGAAGGACTAGCGGGGGTTAAAGAGACCCAGTACTTC	CASTEGLAGVKETQYF
14	.	TRBJ1-3	TRBV21-1	.	TGTGCCAGCAGAGGCGGTCTCTCTGGAAGCACCATATATTTT	CASRGGLSGSTIYF
12	.	TRBJ1-2	TRBV9	.	TGTGCCAGCAGCCCCCCACGGGGTGGCTACACCTTC	CASSPPRGGYTF
12	.	TRBJ1-2	TRBV6-1	.	TGTGCCAGCAGTGAAGGGGTGGGCGACTACACCTTC	CASSEGVGDYTF
12	.	TRBJ2-3	TRBV7-2	.	TGTGCCAGCAGCCCGCTAGGCGATACGCAGTATTTT	CASSPLGDTQYF
18	TRBD1	TRBJ2-1	TRBV11-2	.	TGTGCCAGCAGCTTATATCCCCCAAGCCAGGGGGCCTACAATGAGCAGTTCTTC	CASSLYPPSQGAYNEQFF
14	.	TRBJ2-5	TRBV5-4	few	TGTGCCAGCAGCTCGGAAGAAATAGAAGAGACCCAGTACTTC	CASSSEEIEETQYF
14	.	TRBJ2-3	TRBV5-4	.	TGTGCCAGCAGCTGGCTAGGGGGCACAGATACGCAGTATTTT	CASSWLGGTDTQYF
17	.	TRBJ1-6	TRBV19	.	TGTGCCAGTAGTTCCCAAGTATACGACAGTGTGGGTTCACCCCTCCACTTT	CASSSQVYDSVGSPLHF
13	.	TRBJ1-2	TRBV11-3	.	TGTGCCAGCAGCTTGAGGGGCCCCGGGGGCTACACCTTC	CASSLRGPGGYTF
11	TRBD2	TRBJ2-5	TRBV6-1	few	TGTGCCAGCAGTGTCGGGAGGGTCCAGTACTTC	CASSVGRVQYF